A single TCR beta chain is shown here with its context. Its matching antigen is unknown. These data originate in a study of cytomegalovirus exposure and HLA in healthy donors. Study-level points and caveats: Rare TCR sequences dominated, though some public TCRs recurred in many donors.

Though probably carrying unrecorded immune exposures, donors were nominally healthy at sampling. PCR amplification relied on 60 Vbeta primers (plus 13 Jbeta primers). Assay: immunoSEQ multiplex PCR; the TCRdb copy retains only in-frame clones and omits some. Altogether around 50,000 clones are present, 75% to 85% being singletons, with the ten largest covering 4.3%. The length of the CDR3 is 15 residues. V was shortened by 6 bases and J by 0 bases, with 14 bases between the two germline ends. Germline V lookup: CDR1 KGHSH, CDR2 LQKENI. The rearrangement links TRBV18 to TRBJ1-1; no clear D gene. The sequenced material came from PBMCs. The TCR comes from a young man in good health and CMV-seronegative. CDR3 in DNA: TGTGCCAGCTCCCTTTTGAGAGACATGAACACTGAAGCTTTCTTT. It codes for CASSLLRDMNTEAFF.